The source of this T cell receptor (beta chain) is a study of T-cell memory formation after mild COVID-19. For this clonotype: Its specificity is unknown.

In germline, CDR1 is SEHNR, CDR2 FQNEAQ (reference sequence). CDR3 length: 13 amino acids. Trimming left V 7 bases short and J 8 bases short, with 17 bases between. Overall study results and limits: Later expanders leaned CD4+, whereas day 15 to 85 contracting clones were balanced CD4/CD8. CD4+ contracting clones lay mainly in CM and EM, CD8+ ones in EMRA. Certain responding clones were present in pre-infection memory, suggesting participation of cross-reactive memory.

Constant-segment-primed 5'RACE gave TCR alpha and TCR beta cDNA libraries with sample barcodes and UMIs. Via MiXCR, TCRdb re-called the 5' RACE reads, giving one row per CDR3 protein. The sample comprises 350,000 to 450,000 distinct CDR3 sequences, around 19% of which are singletons, and around 8.4% rests with the top ten. This chain links TRBV7-9 with TRBJ1-2; tentative D call: TRBD1 (6 bases). Sequencing was carried out using PBMCs or a T cell subset sorted from them (not recorded which). The receptor's source is an adult woman who had mild COVID-19 (a few samples of this study predate the infection). Cell type and time point are not known. CDR3 DNA: TGTGCCAGCAACCCTCCAGGGGCGAACGGCTACACCTTC. Encoded protein: CASNPPGANGYTF.